The present T cell receptor beta chain was sequenced within a study of T cells expressing NK-cell markers. Study details: Within the sequenced cohort of eight donors, seven exhibited HCMV seropositivity and one was seronegative.

TCRdb re-called the 5' RACE reads; one entry per CDR3 protein, DNA not given. This sample lists around 100,000 distinct CDR3 sequences; its ten largest clones have approximately 17%. Study observations and caveats: Six or seven donors had dominant NKG2C+ clonotypes that comprised about 1.0-7.5% of their CD8+ T cells.

As concerns this clonotype: Its antigen is undetermined.

From germline, CDR1 is SGHVS and CDR2 FQNEAQ. The CDR3 has 16 residues. This TCR was recovered from a woman aged 18 to 75 in good health. Sequencing was performed on blood T cells: a sorted CD56 or NKG2C T cell subset, CD4+ or CD8+ T cells, or bulk PBMC T cells (not recorded which). V and J are TRBV7-8 and TRBJ2-1; no DNA is available, so the TRBD2 call from TCRdb remains unchecked. The CDR3 protein is CASSSTGTSDYNEQFF.